What follows describes a single T cell receptor (beta chain). This specimen belongs to a study of control samples from healthy donors and cancer patients. Some clones are missing from TCRdb's copy, which holds only in-frame ones; the method was immunoSEQ multiplex PCR. The data hold about 98,000 clones, with roughly 86% observed a single time. CDR3 length equals 15 residues. The V and J ends lost 2 bases and 3 bases, in that order; junction bases with no gene match: 4. Germline CDR1 MGHRA, CDR2 YSYEKL. The source of this sequence is a man aged 55 to 70 in good health. V and J are TRBV4-1 and TRBJ1-2, with 9 bases that match TRBD1. Sequencing was done on a sample of blood. CDR3 DNA sequence: TGCGCCAGCAGCCAACAGACAGGGGGGTACTATGGCTACACCTTC. The encoded protein is CASSQQTGGYYGYTF.